The clone carrying this T cell receptor (beta chain) was recorded many times. The antigen is unknown. The CDR3 length is 13 residues. The V end was cut by 1 base, the J end by 1 base, with 3 bases between. The germline gives CDR1 MNHEY, CDR2 SVGEGT. TCRdb independently ran MiXCR on the RT-PCR reads; one entry per CDR3 protein. The sample consists of hundreds of thousands of distinct CDR3 sequences, 7.6% of them appearing once. The data derive from a study of response to subunit inactivated influenza vaccine. Study-wide findings and caveats: That few new T cells are recruited by each seasonal influenza vaccination was the authors' suggestion.

This chain uses TRBV6-2 or TRBV6-3 with TRBJ2-3; D is uncertain. The source was PBMCs from blood, collected around 25 months after vaccination. The clonotype comes from a man aged 50 to 75 who received an inactivated influenza vaccine. CDR3 region: CASSYWRTDTQYF. CDR3 coding DNA: TGTGCCAGCAGTTACTGGCGCACAGATACGCAGTATTTT.